The clone carrying this TCR beta chain was observed many times. Its antigen remains unknown. Germline V gives CDR1 SGHRS, CDR2 YFSETQ. V gave up 0 bases and J gave up 6 bases; unmatched junction bases: 3. The CDR3 is 14 residues long. It was by quantitative 5'-RACE with molecular barcodes that TCR beta libraries were made. In TCRdb, the 5' RACE reads were re-called with MiXCR into one record per CDR3 protein. The table has some 250,000 distinct CDR3 sequences, roughly 8.6% seen once. The entry originates in a study of CD8 T cells in ankylosing spondylitis. Regarding the study as a whole: Within ankylosing spondylitis blood, a TCR beta motif made up of eight or nine highly homologous variants appeared to be characteristic. Peripheral blood held disease-linked clones only at relatively low frequency, and these were CD8+. Matched ankylosing spondylitis synovial fluid reportedly contained a significantly enriched population of disease-linked clones.

The chain recombines TRBV5-1 with TRBJ2-1; TRBD1 aligns across 7 bases. Sequencing used blood, either unsorted or a sorted T cell fraction (not recorded which). This sequence was found in a male donor with ankylosing spondylitis or in good health (not recorded which). In DNA form, the CDR3 reads TGCGCCAGCAGCTTGGGGCCAGGGGGCAATGAGCAGTTCTTC. It specifies CASSLGPGGNEQFF.